The 31 T cell receptor beta chains listed next were all sequenced from one sample in a study of blood T cell repertoires in COVID-19. Profiling relied on immunoSEQ multiplex PCR, and the TCRdb table lists in-frame clones only, not all of them. The profile covers around 240,000 clones, with roughly 83% appearing a single time and around 6.8% taken by the ten largest. Sequences were obtained from peripheral blood. The receptors shown here come from a woman between 45 and 65 years old with acute or convalescent COVID-19.

V and J are TRBV30 and TRBJ2-1, with TRBD1 matching 9 bases. Looked up from germline, CDR1 is GTSNPN and CDR2 is SVGIG (reference sequence). Germline trimming cut 0 bases from V and 3 bases from J; bases unmatched to any gene: 3. The CDR3 has 15 amino acids. The CDR3: CAWSVLDRGYNEQFF. In DNA form, the CDR3 reads TGTGCCTGGAGTGTACTGGACAGGGGCTACAATGAGCAGTTCTTC.

The count of this clone is one. The chain recombines TRBV2 with TRBJ1-3, with a possible D match to TRBD1 (6 bases). The CDR3 has 15 amino acids. The V and J ends lost 7 bases and 4 bases respectively, with 17 bases between them. In germline, CDR1 is SNHLY, CDR2 FYNNEI. The CDR3 bases are TGTGCCAGCACCCCCGGTTGGGACATCGGAAACACCATATATTTT. This codes for CASTPGWDIGNTIYF.

This clone was found a few times. The rearrangement joins TRBV7-6 to TRBJ2-1; D may be TRBD2 (7 bases). Germline V CDR1 and CDR2: SGHVS, FNYEAQ. Trimming pared 5 bases from V and 7 bases from J, leaving 18 bases between. The length of the CDR3 is 15 residues. The CDR3 loop is CASSPLAGARNEQFF. CDR3 nucleotides: TGTGCCAGCAGCCCCTTGGCGGGGGCTAGGAATGAGCAGTTCTTC. Together with reference TRBV7-6 and TRBJ2-1, the CDR3 gives the full variable domain: GAGVSQSPRYKVTKRGQDVALRCDPISGHVSLYWYRQALGQGPEFLTYFNYEAQQDKSGLPNDRFSAERPEGSISTLTIQRTEQRDSAMYRCASSPLAGARNEQFFGPGTRLTVL.

The chain has TRBV28 and TRBJ2-7; D perhaps matches TRBD2 (5 bases). CDR3 length: 16 amino acids. CDR1 and CDR2 from the germline V gene are MDHEN and SYDVKM. V was shortened by 7 bases and J by 0 bases, with 19 bases between the two germline ends. The CDR3 sequence is CASTPGGGGASYEQYF. CDR3 coding DNA: TGTGCCAGCACCCCCGGAGGTGGTGGAGCCTCCTACGAGCAGTACTTC.

This chain uses TRBV4-2 with TRBJ2-7, with a possible D match to TRBD2 (6 bases). With 3 bases removed from V and 0 bases from J, the gap between germline ends came to 12 bases. CDR3 size: 15 residues. CDR1 LGHNA and CDR2 YNFKEQ come from the germline V gene. The CDR3 reads CASSQRDGSSYEQYF. The DNA of the CDR3 is TGTGCCAGCAGCCAGCGGGACGGTAGCTCCTACGAGCAGTACTTC.

This sequence joins TRBV11-1 and TRBJ2-5; 7 bases agree with TRBD1. With V trimmed by 5 bases and J by 4 bases, 10 bases remained unmatched. Germline V gene data show CDR1 as SGHAT and CDR2 as FQDESV (reference sequence). The CDR3 sequence is 15 residues long. CDR3 residues: CASSPVQGRVETQYF. In nucleotides, the CDR3 is TGTGCCAGCAGCCCCGTACAGGGGCGGGTAGAGACCCAGTACTTC. Drawing the rest from reference TRBV11-1 and TRBJ2-5, the complete variable domain is EAEVAQSPRYKITEKSQAVAFWCDPISGHATLYWYRQILGQGPELLVQFQDESVVDDSQLPKDRFSAERLKGVDSTLKIQPAELGDSAMYLCASSPVQGRVETQYFGPGTRLLVL.

The chain uses TRBV7-2 and TRBJ2-1; D is possibly TRBD2 (6 bases). The CDR3 totals 14 residues. V dropped 5 bases and J dropped 6 bases, with 14 bases sitting between them. Germline values: CDR1 SGHTA, CDR2 FQGNSA. Here the CDR3 DNA reads TGTGCCAGCAGCCCCGAGGGACTCCTCAATGAGCAGTTCTTC. Encoded protein: CASSPEGLLNEQFF.

This clone appeared once. This rearrangement joins TRBV5-5 to TRBJ2-1, with D unclear. The CDR3 extends over 13 amino acids. The germline V gene encodes CDR1 SGHKS and CDR2 YYEKEE (reference sequence). Trimming removed 4 bases at V and 5 bases at J, with 10 bases between. The CDR3 loop is CASSRPLDNEQFF. The CDR3 region has the DNA TGTGCCAGCAGCCGTCCACTCGACAATGAGCAGTTCTTC.

The chain has TRBV29-1 and TRBJ1-2, with TRBD1 matching over 8 bases. Germline values: CDR1 SQVTM, CDR2 ANQGSEA. V shed 3 bases and J 7 bases; nucleotides not matched to a gene: 7. The CDR3 is 13 amino acids. CDR3 region: CSVEGQEDLGYTF. CDR3 coding DNA: TGCAGCGTTGAGGGACAGGAGGACCTTGGCTACACCTTC.

The chain recombines TRBV21-1 with TRBJ2-1; the D segment call TRBD1 is taken from the table without a DNA check. TRBV21-1 is tagged as a pseudogene. There are 15 residues in the CDR3. This CDR3 reads CASSSRDRVCNEQFF. The CDR3 DNA reads TGTGCCAGCAGCAGCCGGGACAGGGTTTGTAATGAGCAGTTCTTC.

The CDR3 nucleotides are TGTGCCAGCAGCTTGTTTGGGACAGGGAATGAGCAGTTCTTC. Translated: CASSLFGTGNEQFF. The chain combines TRBV5-6 with TRBJ2-1, with 9 bases aligning to TRBD1. The CDR3 totals 14 residues. Germline V CDR1 and CDR2: SGHDT, YYEEEE. V shed 1 base, J shed 7 bases, and the junction held 3 bases outside the gene matches.

The J gene is TRBJ1-2, the V gene TRBV5-1; no clear D. The CDR3 spans 18 residues. CDR1 and CDR2 from the germline V gene are SGHRS and YFSETQ. V lost 4 bases, J lost 0 bases, and 22 bases lay in between. The CDR3 spells CASSTYPGERTTNYGYTF. The CDR3 bases are TGCGCCAGCAGCACATACCCCGGTGAGCGAACGACTAACTATGGCTACACCTTC.

The V and J genes are TRBV4-3 and TRBJ2-2, with 7 bases identical to TRBD1. V trimming: 8 bases; J trimming: 2 bases; junction bases outside the gene matches: 14. The germline CDR1 and CDR2 sequences are LGHNA and YSLEER. The CDR3 contains 17 residues. CDR3 sequence (DNA): TGCGCCAGCGTACCGACAGGGCGACCCTTTAACACCGGGGAGCTGTTTTTT. Its protein product is CASVPTGRPFNTGELFF.

The rearrangement uses TRBV19 and TRBJ1-2, with 9 bases aligning to TRBD1. The CDR3 spans 16 residues. CDR1 is LNHDA and CDR2 is SQIVND in the germline V gene (reference sequence). The trim removed 2 bases at V and 7 bases at J, leaving 11 bases unmatched. CDR3 nucleotides: TGTGCCAGTAGTATAACCGGGACAGGGCAAAAAAGTGGCTACACCTTC. Translated: CASSITGTGQKSGYTF.

V and J are TRBV6-5 and TRBJ2-2; 10 bases match TRBD2. V shed 7 bases and J 6 bases; nucleotides not matched to a gene: 5. This CDR3 has 14 amino acids. The germline V gene encodes CDR1 MNHEY and CDR2 SVGAGI. The CDR3 here is CASMLSGRAGELFF. The CDR3 DNA reads TGTGCCAGCATGTTAAGCGGGAGGGCCGGGGAGCTGTTTTTT.

The rearrangement links TRBV5-5 to TRBJ2-2; TRBD2 might be the D (6 bases). The length of the CDR3 is 15 residues. Per germline, CDR1 SGHKS and CDR2 YYEKEE (reference sequence). Trimming shortened V by 1 base and J by 2 bases, and 9 bases separated the two germline ends. The CDR3 loop reads CASSLREINTGELFF. The DNA of the CDR3 is TGTGCCAGCAGCTTGCGGGAGATTAACACCGGGGAGCTGTTTTTT. The full variable domain, completed using reference TRBV5-5 and TRBJ2-2, is DAGVTQSPTHLIKTRGQQVTLRCSPISGHKSVSWYQQVLGQGPQFIFQYYEKEERGRGNFPDRFSARQFPNYSSELNVNALLLGDSALYLCASSLREINTGELFFGEGSRLTVL.

The chain has TRBV6-6 and TRBJ1-2; D is ambiguous. The CDR3 spans 14 residues. The V end was cut by 5 bases, the J end by 2 bases, with 12 bases between. CDR1 is MNHNY and CDR2 is SVGAGI in the germline V gene (reference sequence). In DNA form, the CDR3 reads TGTGCCAGCAGTACCTCGGTGGAGAACTATGGCTACACCTTC. Translating gives CASSTSVENYGYTF.

This clone occurred once. The chain employs TRBV6-5 and TRBJ2-2; D is possibly TRBD2 (5 bases). The CDR3 consists of 14 residues. Germline V gene sequence: CDR1 MNHEY, CDR2 SVGAGI. Trimming shortened V by 6 bases and J by 1 base, and 9 bases separated the two germline ends. CDR3 residues: CASREGVNTGELFF. The CDR3 nucleotides are TGTGCCAGCAGAGAGGGAGTGAACACCGGGGAGCTGTTTTTT.

This chain uses TRBV9 with TRBJ2-1; D is unresolved. Germline CDR1 SGDLS, CDR2 YYNGEE. The V and J ends lost 0 bases and 2 bases respectively, with 9 bases between them. The CDR3 contains 15 residues. The CDR3 DNA sequence: TGTGCCAGCAGCGTAGATGGTACAGCCTACAATGAGCAGTTCTTC. Translating it yields CASSVDGTAYNEQFF. The variable domain in full, with the rest retrieved from reference TRBV9 and TRBJ2-1, is DSGVTQTPKHLITATGQRVTLRCSPRSGDLSVYWYQQSLDQGLQFLIQYYNGEERAKGNILERFSAQQFPDLHSELNLSSLELGDSALYFCASSVDGTAYNEQFFGPGTRLTVL.

J is TRBJ1-2 and V is TRBV14; no definite D call. Trimming shortened V by 0 bases and J by 3 bases, and 14 bases separated the two germline ends. This CDR3 has 16 amino acids. Germline V gives CDR1 SGHDN, CDR2 FVKESK. The CDR3 is CASSQDSRAGYYGYTF. The CDR3 nucleotides are TGTGCCAGCAGCCAAGATTCGAGGGCCGGGTACTATGGCTACACCTTC. The variable domain in full, with the rest retrieved from reference TRBV14 and TRBJ1-2, is EAGVTQFPSHSVIEKGQTVTLRCDPISGHDNLYWYRRVMGKEIKFLLHFVKESKQDESGMPNNRFLAERTGGTYSTLKVQPAELEDSGVYFCASSQDSRAGYYGYTFGSGTRLTVV.

J is TRBJ2-7 and V is TRBV9, with D possibly matching TRBD2 (5 bases). Trimming left V 0 bases short and J 2 bases short, with 15 bases between. Germline-derived CDR1 and CDR2 are SGDLS and YYNGEE. This CDR3 has 16 amino acids. This CDR3 reads CASSVGSGGATYEQYF. CDR3 nucleotides: TGTGCCAGCAGCGTAGGGTCAGGAGGTGCAACCTACGAGCAGTACTTC.

V and J are TRBV4-1 and TRBJ2-1; 10 bases agree with TRBD1. Losses at the gene ends were 3 bases for V and 9 bases for J; bases not matched to a gene: 11. The CDR3 covers 16 residues. Looked up from germline, CDR1 is MGHRA and CDR2 is YSYEKL. CDR3 protein: CASSHPRQGAVSEQFF. In DNA form, the CDR3 reads TGCGCCAGCAGCCATCCCCGACAGGGGGCGGTTAGTGAGCAGTTCTTC.

The chain links TRBV28 to TRBJ1-2; possibly TRBD1 for D (5 bases). Germline-derived CDR1 and CDR2 are MDHEN and SYDVKM. This CDR3 spans 15 amino acids. V lost 4 bases to trimming and J lost 3 bases, with 15 bases between them. The DNA for the CDR3 is TGTGCCAGCAGTTGGGGCGCCACTCGGGACTATGGCTACACCTTC. It translates to CASSWGATRDYGYTF.

The chain couples TRBV28 to TRBJ2-5; TRBD1 matches at 8 bases. The CDR3 contains 19 residues. Trimming cost V 5 bases and J 9 bases; bases outside gene matches: 26. Germline V lookup: CDR1 MDHEN, CDR2 SYDVKM. The CDR3 nucleotides are TGTGCCAGCAGTGGAGGACAGGGCGAGTGGTATACCCCGCGATGGGCCCAGTACTTC. Its translation is CASSGGQGEWYTPRWAQYF. Combining the CDR3 with reference TRBV28 and TRBJ2-5 gives the whole variable domain DVKVTQSSRYLVKRTGEKVFLECVQDMDHENMFWYRQDPGLGLRLIYFSYDVKMKEKGDIPEGYSVSREKKERFSLILESASTNQTSMYLCASSGGQGEWYTPRWAQYFGPGTRLLVL.

The V and J genes are TRBV25-1 and TRBJ1-2; no clear D gene. There are 12 residues in the CDR3. Germline V gene data show CDR1 as MGHDK and CDR2 as SYGVNS. V lost 6 bases and J 4 bases, leaving 9 bases between the germline ends. The CDR3 coding sequence is TGTGCCAGCAGGCAAGGGAGCTATGGCTACACCTTC. This encodes CASRQGSYGYTF.

This clone came up a few times. The V gene is TRBV2, the J gene TRBJ2-3; TRBD1 is a possible D gene (5 bases). Germline V CDR1 and CDR2: SNHLY, FYNNEI. CDR3 size: 15 residues. V lost 1 base, J lost 5 bases, and 13 bases lay in between. The chain's CDR3 is CASSEDRRPVDTQYF. The CDR3 DNA reads TGTGCCAGCAGTGAAGACAGGCGCCCGGTAGATACGCAGTATTTT.

The chain carries TRBV2 and TRBJ1-2; 9 positions agree with TRBD1. The CDR3 runs to 12 residues. Germline CDR1 and CDR2: SNHLY and FYNNEI. The junction had 2 bases not matched to a gene; V was cut back by 4 bases and J by 8 bases. CDR3 DNA sequence: TGTGCCAGCAGTGGGACAGGGGTAGGCTACACCTTC. It translates to CASSGTGVGYTF.

This clone was found once. The CDR3 sequence: CASSIGLVGDEQFF. In DNA, the CDR3 is TGTGCCAGCAGCATCGGACTAGTGGGGGATGAGCAGTTCTTC. This chain links TRBV6-2 or TRBV6-3 with TRBJ2-1; 7 bases are a match to TRBD2. The J segment lost 8 bases and the V segment lost 6 bases, leaving 10 bases of the junction unmatched. This CDR3 is 14 amino acids long. CDR1 MNHEY and CDR2 SVGEGT come from the germline V gene.

J is TRBJ1-1 and V is TRBV20-1; D ambiguous. Germline loops: CDR1 DFQATT, CDR2 SNEGSKA (reference sequence). This CDR3 is built from 11 residues. V dropped 7 bases and J dropped 2 bases, with 8 bases sitting between them. The CDR3 DNA sequence: TGCAGTGTCACGAGAAACACTGAAGCTTTCTTT. Protein sequence: CSVTRNTEAFF.

This clone occurred once. The chain carries TRBV18 and TRBJ1-6, with D tentatively TRBD1 (5 bases). Germline values: CDR1 KGHSH, CDR2 LQKENI. This CDR3 contains 15 residues. Trimming shortened V by 3 bases and J by 7 bases, and 13 bases separated the two germline ends. This CDR3 reads CASSPDTSRNSPLHF. CDR3 in DNA: TGTGCCAGCTCACCGGACACCTCGAGGAATTCACCCCTCCACTTT.

This sequence joins TRBV5-5 and TRBJ2-3; TRBD2 agrees at 7 bases. The CDR3 extends over 14 amino acids. From germline, CDR1 is SGHKS and CDR2 YYEKEE (reference sequence). Trimming took 2 bases from V and 5 from J; bases not matched to a gene: 5. In nucleotides, the CDR3 is TGTGCCAGCAGCTTCGGCGGGAGAAGAGATACGCAGTATTTT. Translated: CASSFGGRRDTQYF.